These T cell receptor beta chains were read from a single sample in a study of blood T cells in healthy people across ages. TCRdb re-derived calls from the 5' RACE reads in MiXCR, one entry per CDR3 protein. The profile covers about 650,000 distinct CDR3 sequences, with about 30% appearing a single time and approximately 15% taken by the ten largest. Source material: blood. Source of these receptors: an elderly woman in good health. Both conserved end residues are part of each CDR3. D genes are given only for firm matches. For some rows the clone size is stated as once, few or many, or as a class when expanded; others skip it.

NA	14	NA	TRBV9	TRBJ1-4	TGTGCCAGCAGCGCGGGCCTCGTGGGTGAAAAACTGTTTTTT	CASSAGLVGEKLFF
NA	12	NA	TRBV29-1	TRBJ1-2	TGCAGCGTCGCGGAGGGACAATATGGCTACACCTTC	CSVAEGQYGYTF
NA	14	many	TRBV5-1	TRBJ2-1	TGCGCCAGCAGCTTGGGGTCAGGAGAGCAAGGGCAGTTCTTC	CASSLGSGEQGQFF
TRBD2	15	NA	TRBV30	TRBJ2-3	TGTGCCTGGAGTCCGCGGGGGGGAGGGGGAGATACGCAGTATTTT	CAWSPRGGGGDTQYF
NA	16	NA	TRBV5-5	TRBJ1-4	TGTGCCAGCAGCCGACATGATGCAGGGGCTAATGAAAAACTGTTTTTT	CASSRHDAGANEKLFF
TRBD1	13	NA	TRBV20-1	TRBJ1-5	TGCAGTACGGGGACAGTTTCCTATCAGCCCCAGCATTTT	CSTGTVSYQPQHF
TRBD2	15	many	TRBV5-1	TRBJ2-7	TGCGCCAGCAGCCAGACCCCGACTAGCGGAATCGAGCAGTACTTC	CASSQTPTSGIEQYF
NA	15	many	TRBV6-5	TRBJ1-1	TGTGCCAGCAGTTACTCGGGGCTGGGGAACACTGAAGCTTTCTTT	CASSYSGLGNTEAFF
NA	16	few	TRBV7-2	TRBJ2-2	TGTGCCAGCAGCGCCGGGGTGGGGCGAAACACCGGGGAGCTGTTTTTT	CASSAGVGRNTGELFF
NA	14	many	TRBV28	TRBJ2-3	TGTGCCAGCAGTTTTGCGAACACAGGGGATACGCAGTATTTT	CASSFANTGDTQYF
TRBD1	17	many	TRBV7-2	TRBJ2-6	TGTGCCAGCAGCCTCCACGCGACAGGGGCTGGGGCCAACGTCCTGACTTTC	CASSLHATGAGANVLTF
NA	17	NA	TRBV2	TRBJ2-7	TGTGCCAGCAGTGAACAGGGTAATATCCCATATACTGGCGAGCAGTACTTC	CASSEQGNIPYTGEQYF
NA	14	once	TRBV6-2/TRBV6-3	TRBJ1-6	TGTGCCAGCAGTTACCCAACAGGGAACTCACCCCCCCACTTT	CASSYPTGNSPPHF
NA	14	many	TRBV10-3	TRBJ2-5	TGTGCCATCAGTGAGTCGTCCGGTGCCGAGACCCAGTACTTC	CAISESSGAETQYF
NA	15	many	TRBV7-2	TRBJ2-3	TGTGCCAGCAGCTTACTTAGGGCTAGCACAGATACGCAGTATTTT	CASSLLRASTDTQYF
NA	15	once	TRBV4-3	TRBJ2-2	TGCGCCAGCGGCCAAGAAGGCAGTGCCACCGGGGAGCTGTTTTTT	CASGQEGSATGELFF
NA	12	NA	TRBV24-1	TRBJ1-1	TGTGCCACCAGTGACCTTGGACAGGAAGCTTTCTTT	CATSDLGQEAFF
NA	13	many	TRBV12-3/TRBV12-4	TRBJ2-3	TGTGCCAGCAGTTTAGCGATCTCTACACGTCCGTATTTT	CASSLAISTRPYF
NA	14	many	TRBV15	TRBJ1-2	TGTGCCACCAGCAGAGAGAGGGCAGGGGATGGCTACACCTTC	CATSRERAGDGYTF
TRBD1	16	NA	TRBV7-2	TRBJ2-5	TGTGCCAGCAGCTTAGGCTTCGGGACAGGGGTAGAGACCCAGTACTTC	CASSLGFGTGVETQYF